The 22 T cell receptor beta chains below all came from one sample that was sequenced in a study of OX40 agonist ivuxolimab in advanced cancers. TCRdb keeps only in-frame clones here, not all; method: immunoSEQ multiplex PCR. In the table there are approximately 30,000 clones, 70% to 80% of which are singletons. The source was CD4+ or CD8+ T cells sorted from blood, collected in a trial of the OX40 agonist ivuxolimab. These receptor sequences come from an adult with an advanced solid tumor such as melanoma, head and neck, liver or kidney cancer.

In its sample, this clone was seen once. The V gene is TRBV5-6, the J gene TRBJ2-7; 7 bases are a match to TRBD1. The J segment lost 3 bases and the V segment lost 4 bases, leaving 10 bases of the junction unmatched. This CDR3 has 15 residues. CDR1 is SGHDT, CDR2 YYEEEE, per germline. CDR3 amino acids: CASSDNRDRYYEQYF. CDR3 in DNA: TGTGCCAGCAGCGACAACCGGGACAGATACTACGAGCAGTACTTC.

This chain connects TRBV18 to TRBJ2-7; TRBD2 might be the D (6 bases). The CDR3 consists of 13 residues. V dropped 5 bases and J dropped 3 bases, with 11 bases sitting between them. Germline CDR1 and CDR2: KGHSH and LQKENI. CDR3 amino acids: CASSISGGYEQYF. CDR3 bases: TGTGCCAGCTCAATCTCCGGGGGCTACGAGCAGTACTTC.

J is TRBJ2-3 and V is TRBV28; D ambiguous. The germline V gene has CDR1 MDHEN and CDR2 SYDVKM. The V end was cut by 5 bases, the J end by 2 bases, with 5 bases between. The CDR3 spans 12 residues. CDR3 amino acids: CASSQITDTQYF. Here the CDR3 DNA reads TGTGCCAGCAGTCAGATCACAGATACGCAGTATTTT.

The rearrangement links TRBV13 to TRBJ1-6, with 9 bases aligning to TRBD1. The CDR3 is 16 residues long. J gave up 9 bases and V 0 bases, and 6 bases lay outside the gene matches. CDR1 PRHDT and CDR2 FYEKMQ come from the germline V gene (reference sequence). CDR3 loop: CASSLGFRDRASPLHF. DNA of the CDR3: TGTGCCAGCAGCTTAGGCTTTAGGGACAGGGCTTCACCCCTCCACTTT.

This clone has only one observation. The V and J genes are TRBV7-2 and TRBJ1-1; perhaps TRBD1 as D (5 bases). CDR3 size: 15 residues. Trimming removed 1 base at V and 1 base at J, with 10 bases between. Germline V gene lookup returns CDR1 SGHTA and CDR2 FQGNSA. CDR3 sequence reads: CASSLEPGRNTEAFF. The CDR3 bases are TGTGCCAGCAGCTTAGAGCCAGGGAGGAACACTGAAGCTTTCTTT.

This clone was seen more than once but under ten times. Mismatch with germline at one junction end may stem from a read error. The chain combines TRBV5-3 with TRBJ2-1; 8 bases match TRBD2. TRBV5-3 is an ORF, and what it does is uncertain. The CDR3 sequence is 15 residues long. In nucleotides, the CDR3 is TGTGCCAGCAGCTTGTTAGCGGGATCCTACAATGAGCAGTTCTTC. Protein sequence: CASSLLAGSYNEQFF.

The chain couples TRBV4-1 to TRBJ1-3; possibly TRBD1 for D (6 bases). Between the trimmed V and J ends, which lost 1 base and 1 base, there was a span of 8 bases. Germline V gene sequence: CDR1 MGHRA, CDR2 YSYEKL. The CDR3 loop spans 15 amino acids. This CDR3 is CASSQVDRSGNTIYF. Written as DNA, the CDR3 is TGCGCCAGCAGCCAAGTGGACAGATCTGGAAACACCATATATTTT.

V and J are TRBV27 and TRBJ1-1; TRBD1 agrees at 8 bases. J was trimmed by 1 base and V by 5 bases; bases with no gene match: 3. Germline CDR1 is MNHEY and CDR2 is SMNVEV (reference sequence). The CDR3 totals 14 residues. The CDR3 DNA reads TGTGCCAGCAGTCTAGGGACAGGGAACACTGAAGCTTTCTTT. It encodes CASSLGTGNTEAFF.

The chain combines TRBV6-5 with TRBJ1-4; 9 bases are a match to TRBD1. CDR3 length equals 14 residues. The V gene end was trimmed by 6 bases and the J gene end by 8 bases; junction bases not matched to a gene: 7. CDR1 and CDR2 (germline): MNHEY, SVGAGI. This CDR3 is CASRRTGVEEKLFF. CDR3 coding DNA: TGTGCCAGCAGGAGGACAGGGGTCGAAGAAAAACTGTTTTTT.

This chain links TRBV19 with TRBJ2-3, with 12 bases aligning to TRBD1. V was clipped by 5 bases and J by 8 bases; unmatched bases: 5. The CDR3 extends over 14 amino acids. CDR1 is LNHDA and CDR2 is SQIVND in the germline V gene (reference sequence). CDR3 in DNA: TGTGCCAGTAGTGGGACAGGGGGCTTCCTTACGCAGTATTTT. This gives the protein CASSGTGGFLTQYF.

The V gene is TRBV19, the J gene TRBJ1-3; the match to TRBD1 covers 10 bases. V was clipped by 6 bases and J by 2 bases; unmatched bases: 4. Germline lookup yields CDR1 LNHDA and CDR2 SQIVND (reference sequence). CDR3 length: 15 residues. The CDR3 here is CASSLGQGAGNTIYF. The CDR3 DNA is TGTGCCAGTAGCCTCGGACAGGGGGCTGGAAACACCATATATTTT.

This chain links TRBV5-5 with TRBJ1-3; a weak D match, TRBD1 (5 bases). V shed 0 bases and J shed 4 bases, with 17 bases lying between them. The CDR3 covers 17 residues. CDR1 is SGHKS, CDR2 YYEKEE, per germline (reference sequence). CDR3 DNA: TGTGCCAGCAGCTTGGTGGGGCCAGGGAAGCTCGGAAACACCATATATTTT. It translates to CASSLVGPGKLGNTIYF.

This chain connects TRBV29-1 to TRBJ2-7, with a weak D call TRBD1 (6 bases). This CDR3 contains 13 residues. CDR1 SQVTM and CDR2 ANQGSEA come from the germline V gene. The V end was cut by 4 bases, the J end by 3 bases, with 13 bases between. Here the CDR3 DNA reads TGCAGCGTTGTCGGGGTAGGGGGCTACGAGCAGTACTTC. It is translated as CSVVGVGGYEQYF.

The V and J genes are TRBV9 and TRBJ1-3, with 9 bases lining up with TRBD1. V trimming: 3 bases; J trimming: 2 bases; junction bases outside the gene matches: 3. Germline CDR1 reads SGDLS; CDR2 reads YYNGEE. The CDR3 spans 15 residues. CDR3 coding DNA: TGTGCCAGCAGCGCGGGACAGGGAACTGGAAACACCATATATTTT. Protein: CASSAGQGTGNTIYF.

The V call is TRBV21-1, the J call TRBJ2-6. TRBV21-1 is a documented pseudogene. This CDR3 has 18 residues. CDR3 nucleotides: TGTGCCAGCAGATCTAAGGTGGCATACAATGCAGGGGCCAACGTCCTGACTTTC. Translation gives CASRSKVAYNAGANVLTF.

The chain uses TRBV6-5 and TRBJ2-5; perhaps TRBD1 as D (6 bases). CDR1 MNHEY and CDR2 SVGAGI come from the germline V gene. This CDR3 has 15 amino acids. Trimming stripped 0 bases from V and 0 bases from J, with 8 bases between. The CDR3 sequence is CASSYSDSNQETQYF. The CDR3 bases are TGTGCCAGCAGTTACTCGGACAGCAACCAAGAGACCCAGTACTTC.

V gene TRBV13 combines with J gene TRBJ2-5, with D hard to call. V was pared by 6 bases and J by 5 bases, with 7 bases between. The germline gives CDR1 PRHDT, CDR2 FYEKMQ (reference sequence). The CDR3 length is 11 residues. The CDR3 loop is CASSLSETQYF. In nucleotides, the CDR3 is TGTGCCAGCAGTCTGAGCGAGACCCAGTACTTC.

The chain couples TRBV7-9 to TRBJ2-7; D might be TRBD2 (7 bases). The V end lost 5 bases, the J end lost 4 bases, and 12 bases lay between the germline ends. The CDR3 loop spans 13 amino acids. CDR1 and CDR2 (germline): SEHNR, FQNEAQ (reference sequence). In DNA form, the CDR3 reads TGTGCCAGCAGCCCGGGGGGCGTGTACGAGCAGTACTTC. Residues: CASSPGGVYEQYF.

The chain combines TRBV9 with TRBJ2-1, with 10 bases matching TRBD1. CDR1 and CDR2 (germline): SGDLS, YYNGEE. The CDR3 runs 16 residues. J was trimmed by 2 bases and V by 0 bases; bases with no gene match: 2. CDR3 region: CASSVEDRGTYNEQFF. The CDR3, as DNA: TGTGCCAGCAGCGTAGAGGACAGGGGGACCTACAATGAGCAGTTCTTC. The full variable domain, with the rest looked up from reference TRBV9 and TRBJ2-1, is DSGVTQTPKHLITATGQRVTLRCSPRSGDLSVYWYQQSLDQGLQFLIQYYNGEERAKGNILERFSAQQFPDLHSELNLSSLELGDSALYFCASSVEDRGTYNEQFFGPGTRLTVL.

This sequence joins TRBV2 and TRBJ2-1; 7 bases fit TRBD2. The junction had 9 bases not matched to a gene; V was cut back by 7 bases and J by 0 bases. CDR1 and CDR2 (germline): SNHLY, FYNNEI. CDR3 size: 16 residues. The CDR3 sequence is CASTREEFSSYNEQFF. The CDR3 DNA is TGTGCCAGCACCCGGGAGGAGTTTAGCTCCTACAATGAGCAGTTCTTC.

This chain links TRBV18 with TRBJ2-7, with a tentative D call TRBD2 (6 bases). Germline-derived CDR1 and CDR2 are KGHSH and LQKENI. CDR3 length equals 14 residues. Trimming cost V 2 bases and J 3 bases, with 11 bases left between them. CDR3 protein: CASSPASADYEQYF. CDR3 coding DNA: TGTGCCAGCTCACCAGCTAGCGCGGACTACGAGCAGTACTTC.

J is TRBJ2-5 and V is TRBV4-1; TRBD2 matches 7 bases. Losses at the gene ends were 0 bases for V and 4 bases for J; bases not matched to a gene: 5. CDR1 MGHRA and CDR2 YSYEKL come from the germline V gene. The CDR3 loop spans 15 amino acids. In nucleotides, the CDR3 is TGCGCCAGCAGCCAAGAGGGTCCGGGAGGAGAGACCCAGTACTTC. It encodes CASSQEGPGGETQYF.